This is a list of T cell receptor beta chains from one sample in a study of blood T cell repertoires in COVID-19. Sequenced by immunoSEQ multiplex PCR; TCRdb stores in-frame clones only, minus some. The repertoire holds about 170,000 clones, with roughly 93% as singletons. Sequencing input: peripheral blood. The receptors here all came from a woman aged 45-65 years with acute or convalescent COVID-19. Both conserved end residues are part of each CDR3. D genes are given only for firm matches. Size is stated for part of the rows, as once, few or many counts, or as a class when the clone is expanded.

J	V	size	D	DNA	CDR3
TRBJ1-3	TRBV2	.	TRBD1	TGTGCCAGCAGTGAAAGGTCGGGCAGGGGGCTTACTGGAAACACCATATATTTT	CASSERSGRGLTGNTIYF
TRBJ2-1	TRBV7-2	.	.	TGTGCCAGCAGCTTAGGTCTAGGGGGGGCGAATGAGCAGTTCTTC	CASSLGLGGANEQFF
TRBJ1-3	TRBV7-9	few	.	TGTGCCAGCAGACTAGGGTCGGGGAGCAAATCTGGAAACACCATATATTTT	CASRLGSGSKSGNTIYF
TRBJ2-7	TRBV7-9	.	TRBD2	TGTGCCAGCACTCCGGCGGATAGCGGGGCCTACGAGCAGTACTTC	CASTPADSGAYEQYF
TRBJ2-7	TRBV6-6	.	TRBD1	TGTGCCAGCAGTAACAGGGGATTGGACTACGAGCAGTACTTC	CASSNRGLDYEQYF
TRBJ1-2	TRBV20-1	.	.	TGCAGTGCTAGTCCCACAGGGAGCTCTCGTTATGGCTACACCTTC	CSASPTGSSRYGYTF
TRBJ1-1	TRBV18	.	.	TGTGCCAGCTCACCCCCTGGACAGTCGAACACTGAAGCTTTCTTT	CASSPPGQSNTEAFF
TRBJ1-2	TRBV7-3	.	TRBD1	TGTGCCAGCAGCCCTGGGACAGGGAGCGGCTACACCTTC	CASSPGTGSGYTF
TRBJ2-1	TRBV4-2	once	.	TGTGCCAGCAGCCAAGATAGTGGCTACAATGAGCAGTTCTTC	CASSQDSGYNEQFF
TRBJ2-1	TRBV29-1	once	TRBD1	TGCAGCGTTGAGGGACAGGGGGACAATGAGCAGTTCTTC	CSVEGQGDNEQFF
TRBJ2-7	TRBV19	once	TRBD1	TGTGCCAGTAGCCCCCGACGGGGACAGGGCTACGAGCAGTACTTC	CASSPRRGQGYEQYF
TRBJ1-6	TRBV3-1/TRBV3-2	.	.	TGTGCCAGCAGCCCCCGGGGTAATTCACCCCTCCACTTT	CASSPRGNSPLHF
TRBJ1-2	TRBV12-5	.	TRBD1	TGTGCTAGTGGTTCGCTCAGACAGGGCGAATCGAACGGCTACACCTTC	CASGSLRQGESNGYTF
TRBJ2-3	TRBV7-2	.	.	TGTGCCAGCAGTATTAATACGGGCACAGATACGCAGTATTTT	CASSINTGTDTQYF
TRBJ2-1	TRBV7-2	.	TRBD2	TGTGCCAGCAGCGCCGGGACTAGCGTTGAGCAGTTCTTC	CASSAGTSVEQFF
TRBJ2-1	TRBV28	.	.	TGTGCCAGCAGTCAAGGACAGCTCAATGAGCAGTTCTTC	CASSQGQLNEQFF